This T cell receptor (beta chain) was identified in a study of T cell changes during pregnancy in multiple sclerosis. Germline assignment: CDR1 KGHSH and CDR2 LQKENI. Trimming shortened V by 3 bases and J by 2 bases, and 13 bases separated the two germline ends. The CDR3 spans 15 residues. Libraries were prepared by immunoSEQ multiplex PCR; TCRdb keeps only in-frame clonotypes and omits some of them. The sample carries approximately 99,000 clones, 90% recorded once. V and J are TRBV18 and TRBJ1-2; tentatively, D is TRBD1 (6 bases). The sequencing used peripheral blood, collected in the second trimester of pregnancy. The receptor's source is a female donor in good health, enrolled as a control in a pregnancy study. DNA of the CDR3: TGTGCCAGCTCACCGGACAGCACGGGGAACTATGGCTACACCTTC. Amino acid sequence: CASSPDSTGNYGYTF.